One sample yielded the 7 T cell receptor beta chains listed below, sequenced in a study of blood T cell repertoires in COVID-19 (dated by TCRdb to the early 2020s). Library prep was done by the immunoSEQ multiplex PCR assay. TCRdb stores this immuneACCESS table with in-frame sequences only. Part of the clones is absent; in the studies checked, under half of the shortfall reflects unresolved V genes, and no reason is known for the rest. Within this sample are approximately 200,000 clones, with roughly 87% of them counted one time only. The ten biggest clones cover more than 2% of the sample. The sample comprised PBMCs or T cells enriched from blood (not recorded which). These receptors were collected from a young woman who had recovered from COVID-19.

The chain carries TRBV4-3 and TRBJ1-5, with 9 bases identical to TRBD1. The CDR3 covers 16 residues. Trimming cost V 0 bases and J 5 bases; bases outside gene matches: 5. Germline lookup yields CDR1 LGHNA and CDR2 YSLEER. CDR3 DNA sequence: TGCGCCAGCAGCCAAGATCGTAACAGGGGGCATCAGCCCCAGCATTTT. This sequence encodes CASSQDRNRGHQPQHF.

V usage is TRBV30 and J usage is TRBJ1-2; D remains ambiguous. Trimming shortened V by 5 bases and J by 8 bases, and 12 bases separated the two germline ends. The CDR3 consists of 11 residues. CDR1 is GTSNPN and CDR2 is SVGIG in the germline V gene (reference sequence). CDR3: CAWREVGGYTF. CDR3 DNA: TGTGCCTGGCGGGAAGTGGGGGGCTACACCTTC.

The chain is built from TRBV10-2 and TRBJ2-7; D is ambiguous. The germline gives CDR1 WSHSY, CDR2 SAAADI. The CDR3 length is 12 residues. With 7 bases removed from V and 0 bases from J, the gap between germline ends came to 7 bases. CDR3 sequence: CASKTVSYEQYF. The DNA of the CDR3 is TGCGCCAGCAAAACAGTCTCCTACGAGCAGTACTTC.

This rearrangement joins TRBV7-8 to TRBJ1-1, with 7 bases lining up with TRBD1. This CDR3 has 15 residues. Germline-derived CDR1 and CDR2 are SGHVS and FQNEAQ. The V segment lost 5 bases and the J segment 0 bases; nucleotides outside the gene matches: 6. The CDR3 DNA is TGTGCCAGCAGCCTCTACAGGGGTTTGAACACTGAAGCTTTCTTT. Amino acids: CASSLYRGLNTEAFF.

The V gene is TRBV19, the J gene TRBJ1-4; 8 nucleotides match TRBD1. Trimming at V came to 5 bases and at J to 8 bases, leaving 10 bases not matched to a gene. The CDR3 sequence is 15 residues long. Germline V lookup: CDR1 LNHDA, CDR2 SQIVND (reference sequence). The CDR3, as DNA: TGTGCCAGTAGTGGACAGGGTTTCACTAGCGAAAAACTGTTTTTT. Its protein is CASSGQGFTSEKLFF.

This clone has only one observation. V is TRBV9 and J is TRBJ2-3, with no clear D. Germline CDR1 SGDLS, CDR2 YYNGEE. CDR3 length equals 14 residues. With 2 bases removed from V and 2 bases from J, the gap between germline ends came to 9 bases. The CDR3 spells CASSVGGNTDTQYF. The CDR3 DNA follows: TGTGCCAGCAGCGTTGGCGGAAACACAGATACGCAGTATTTT.

This clone was recorded a few times. The chain couples TRBV4-1 to TRBJ2-7, with TRBD2 identical over 8 bases. V shed 3 bases, J shed 0 bases, and the junction held 4 bases outside the gene matches. The CDR3 contains 15 residues. Germline V lookup: CDR1 MGHRA, CDR2 YSYEKL. DNA of the CDR3: TGCGCCAGCAGCCAGTGGCGGGAGGACTCCTACGAGCAGTACTTC. Amino acids: CASSQWREDSYEQYF.